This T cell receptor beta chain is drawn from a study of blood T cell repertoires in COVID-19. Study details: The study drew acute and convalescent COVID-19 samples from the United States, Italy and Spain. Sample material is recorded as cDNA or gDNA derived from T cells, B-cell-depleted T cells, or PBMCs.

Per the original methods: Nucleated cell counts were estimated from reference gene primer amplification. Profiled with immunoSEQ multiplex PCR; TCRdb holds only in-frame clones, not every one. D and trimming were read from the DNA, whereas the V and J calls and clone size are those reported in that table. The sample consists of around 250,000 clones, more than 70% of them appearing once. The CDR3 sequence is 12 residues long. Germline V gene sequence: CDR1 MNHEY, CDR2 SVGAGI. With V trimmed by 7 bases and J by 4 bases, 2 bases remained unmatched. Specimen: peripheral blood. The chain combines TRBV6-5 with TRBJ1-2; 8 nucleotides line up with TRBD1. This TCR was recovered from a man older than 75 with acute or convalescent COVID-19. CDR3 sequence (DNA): TGTGCCAGCAAGGACAGGGTCTATGGCTACACCTTC. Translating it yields CASKDRVYGYTF.